One sample yielded the 2 T cell receptor beta chains listed below, sequenced in a study of siplizumab effects on memory and regulatory T cells. Clones were read by immunoSEQ multiplex PCR, and TCRdb kept only the in-frame ones, dropping some. Seen here are about 40,000 clones, roughly 90% observed once, and the top ten hold roughly 0.25%. The sequenced sample was naive CD4+ T cells sorted from blood. The source is a human donor in good health.

CDR3 DNA: TGTGCCAGCTCACCACCCCTAGCGGGCACCGGGGAGCTGTTTTTT. Its protein is CASSPPLAGTGELFF. This sequence joins TRBV18 and TRBJ2-2; 8 bases are a match to TRBD2. Trimming took 0 bases from V and 4 from J; bases not matched to a gene: 1. Germline lookup yields CDR1 KGHSH and CDR2 LQKENI. The CDR3 is 15 residues long.

J is TRBJ2-3 and V is TRBV25-1, with 15 bases aligning to TRBD2. Per germline, CDR1 MGHDK and CDR2 SYGVNS. The CDR3 spans 17 residues. Germline trimming cut 6 bases from V and 5 bases from J; bases unmatched to any gene: 9. The CDR3 protein is CASSDPGLAGGVDTQYF. The CDR3, as DNA: TGTGCCAGCAGCGACCCGGGACTAGCGGGAGGAGTAGATACGCAGTATTTT.